This T cell receptor (beta chain) originates from a study of blood T cell repertoires in COVID-19. Study as a whole: Donors in the United States, Italy and Spain gave samples during acute or convalescent COVID-19. The analysed material was cDNA or gDNA that came from T cells, B-cell-depleted T cells, or PBMCs.

As processed by the authors: From reference gene primer amplification, estimates of nucleated cell counts were derived. Produced via immunoSEQ multiplex PCR; TCRdb's table is partial and in-frame only. V, J and clone size are those of that table, while D and trimming were read from the DNA. Among tens of thousands of clones listed, 89% were seen once. V lost 6 bases and J lost 5, with 13 bases in between. This CDR3 contains 13 residues. The sample was peripheral blood. This rearrangement joins TRBV12-3 or TRBV12-4 to TRBJ2-5; a weak D match, TRBD1 (6 bases). The source is a man in his sixties with active COVID-19. CDR3 loop: CASRWGQGETQYF. The CDR3 DNA sequence: TGTGCCAGCAGGTGGGGCCAGGGGGAGACCCAGTACTTC.